Below, 26 T cell receptor beta chains from the same sample are listed, as sequenced in a study of CD8+ T cells in alopecia areata. Once RNA had been extracted, it was reverse transcribed into cDNA to act as the sequencing template. The method was immunoSEQ multiplex PCR; TCRdb's version includes in-frame clones alone and lacks a portion of them. In the table there are 100,000 to 150,000 clones, 35% to 40% of which are singletons. The sequenced sample consisted of CD4+ T cells sorted from blood. All receptors come from a human donor with alopecia areata.

This clone was seen a few times. J is TRBJ2-2 and V is TRBV29-1; D is possibly TRBD1 or TRBD2 (5 bases each). The CDR3 is 15 residues long. Germline assignment: CDR1 SQVTM and CDR2 ANQGSEA. V lost 8 bases, J lost 1 base, and 17 bases lay in between. Written as DNA, the CDR3 is TGCAGCACCTTCCGAGGGACGGGGAACACCGGGGAGCTGTTTTTT. Its protein is CSTFRGTGNTGELFF.

A few counts support this clone. The CDR3 loop is CASSVGAGFTEAFF. CDR3 bases: TGTGCCAGCAGCGTAGGTGCGGGGTTCACTGAAGCTTTCTTT. The V and J genes are TRBV9 and TRBJ1-1, with D hard to call. Per the germline V gene, CDR1 is SGDLS and CDR2 is YYNGEE. The ends were cut back, 0 bases at V and 4 bases at J, with 10 bases in the middle. The CDR3 is made up of 14 amino acids.

The chain couples TRBV11-2 to TRBJ2-7; TRBD1 agrees at 7 bases. V was clipped by 5 bases and J by 5 bases; unmatched bases: 6. The CDR3 totals 13 residues. The germline CDR1 and CDR2 sequences are SGHAT and FQNNGV. CDR3 sequence: CASSISQGHEQYF. DNA for the CDR3: TGTGCCAGCAGCATCTCACAGGGGCACGAGCAGTACTTC. Filled out from reference TRBV11-2 and TRBJ2-7, the complete variable domain reads EAGVAQSPRYKIIEKRQSVAFWCNPISGHATLYWYQQILGQGPKLLIQFQNNGVVDDSQLPKDRFSAERLKGVDSTLKIQPAKLEDSAVYLCASSISQGHEQYFGPGTRLTVT.

Only a few counts were recorded for this clone. The rearrangement uses TRBV7-2 and TRBJ1-5; the D is unclear. The CDR3 has 16 residues. CDR1 is SGHTA and CDR2 is FQGNSA in the germline V gene. V shed 1 base and J shed 2 bases, with 12 bases lying between them. CDR3 DNA sequence: TGTGCCAGCAGCTTAGGCCGAGGAGGCGGCAATCAGCCCCAGCATTTT. Protein sequence: CASSLGRGGGNQPQHF.

The rearrangement joins TRBV23-1 to TRBJ2-5, with 7 bases lining up with TRBD2. TRBV23-1 is assigned to the ORF class and has an uncertain function. There are 16 residues in the CDR3. Losses at the gene ends were 5 bases for V and 5 bases for J; bases not matched to a gene: 14. DNA for the CDR3: TGCGCCAGCAGTGCTGGCACTAGCGTTCCTGTTGAGACCCAGTACTTC. This translates into CASSAGTSVPVETQYF.

This clone was observed a handful of times. This sequence joins TRBV7-2 and TRBJ2-3, with D perhaps TRBD2 (6 bases). CDR3 length: 12 residues. Between the trimmed V and J ends, which lost 11 bases and 4 bases, there was a span of 13 bases. Germline CDR1 SGHTA, CDR2 FQGNSA. The CDR3 loop reads CASTGESDTQYF. The CDR3 DNA is TGTGCCTCTACGGGGGAGTCAGATACGCAGTATTTT.

The rearrangement links TRBV30 to TRBJ1-3; D remains ambiguous. Germline V gene data show CDR1 as GTSNPN and CDR2 as SVGIG (reference sequence). The CDR3 spans 13 residues. The germline V and J ends were trimmed by 4 bases and 0 bases, with 7 bases remaining between them. The CDR3 nucleotides read TGTGCCTGGACAGCGAACTCTGGAAACACCATATATTTT. Translation: CAWTANSGNTIYF.

The sample holds a few counts of this clone. The chain is built from TRBV29-1 and TRBJ2-7; possibly TRBD1 or TRBD2 for D (5 bases each). Germline V lookup: CDR1 SQVTM, CDR2 ANQGSEA. V lost 4 bases, J lost 4 bases, and 14 bases lay in between. The CDR3 runs to 13 residues. CDR3 coding DNA: TGCAGCGTTGCGCTCGGGGCAAGGTACGAGCAGTACTTC. As protein: CSVALGARYEQYF.

The chain is built from TRBV7-2 and TRBJ2-1; 9 nucleotides line up with TRBD2. Germline V gene sequence: CDR1 SGHTA, CDR2 FQGNSA. This CDR3 region has 16 residues. V shed 2 bases and J 8 bases; nucleotides not matched to a gene: 10. DNA for the CDR3: TGTGCCAGCAGCTTAAGCGGTAGCGGGAGTTTCTATGAGCAGTTCTTC. The encoded protein is CASSLSGSGSFYEQFF.

The gene calls are TRBV2 and TRBJ2-3, with D tentatively TRBD1 or TRBD2 (5 bases each). Germline V gives CDR1 SNHLY, CDR2 FYNNEI. Trimming removed 8 bases from V and 3 bases from J, with 9 bases in between. This CDR3 comprises 12 residues. The CDR3 nucleotides read TGTGCCAGCGGGGACGCGACAGATACGCAGTATTTT. It specifies CASGDATDTQYF.

This chain links TRBV7-2 with TRBJ1-2; D is perhaps TRBD1 (5 bases). CDR1 is SGHTA, CDR2 FQGNSA, per germline. The CDR3 runs to 14 residues. Trimming took off 3 bases at V and 5 bases at J, with 13 bases between the two ends. CDR3 amino acids: CASSFGQGRYGYTF. As DNA, the CDR3 is TGTGCCAGCAGCTTTGGGCAGGGACGGTATGGCTACACCTTC.

The V and J genes are TRBV7-2 and TRBJ2-5; D not resolved. Trimming removed 5 bases from V and 5 bases from J, with 15 bases in between. The CDR3 length is 14 residues. Germline values: CDR1 SGHTA, CDR2 FQGNSA. CDR3 sequence reads: CASSPPPARETQYF. The CDR3 DNA reads as TGTGCCAGCAGCCCGCCGCCGGCGCGGGAGACCCAGTACTTC.

The gene calls are TRBV6-5 and TRBJ2-7; TRBD1 matches at 8 bases. The CDR3 extends over 12 amino acids. The trim removed 10 bases at V and 1 base at J, leaving 3 bases unmatched. Germline CDR1 is MNHEY and CDR2 is SVGAGI. The CDR3 coding sequence is TGTGCCACCCGGACAGGGTCCTACGAGCAGTACTTC. Protein: CATRTGSYEQYF.

The CDR3 here is CSVHGQDYGYTF. The CDR3 DNA reads as TGCAGCGTTCATGGACAGGACTATGGCTACACCTTC. The chain uses TRBV29-1 and TRBJ1-2; TRBD1 matches at 7 bases. This CDR3 is built from 12 residues. V was pared by 5 bases and J by 3 bases, with 3 bases of the junction left unmatched. Germline lookup yields CDR1 SQVTM and CDR2 ANQGSEA.

Concerning this clone: Other DNA sequences within the sample encode an identical CDR3. The chain is built from TRBV29-1 and TRBJ1-2; D is possibly TRBD1 (6 bases). V lost 4 bases and J lost 0, with 6 bases in between. This CDR3 is built from 12 residues. Per germline, CDR1 SQVTM and CDR2 ANQGSEA. In DNA form, the CDR3 reads TGCAGCGTTGGGACAGCTAACTATGGCTACACCTTC. Encoded protein: CSVGTANYGYTF.

This clone was detected only a few times. The chain employs TRBV7-9 and TRBJ2-5; D remains unclear. Germline V gene data show CDR1 as SEHNR and CDR2 as FQNEAQ (reference sequence). There are 13 residues in the CDR3. Between the trimmed V and J ends, which lost 2 bases and 3 bases, there was a span of 7 bases. The CDR3 DNA reads as TGTGCCAGCAGCTTAATGGGGAAAGAGACCCAGTACTTC. Amino acid sequence: CASSLMGKETQYF. Full variable domain (outside the CDR3, taken from reference TRBV7-9 and TRBJ2-5): DTGVSQNPRHKITKRGQNVTFRCDPISEHNRLYWYRQTLGQGPEFLTYFQNEAQLEKSRLLSDRFSAERPKGSFSTLEIQRTEQGDSAMYLCASSLMGKETQYFGPGTRLLVL.

The chain has TRBV19 and TRBJ2-3; D unresolved. Germline CDR1 and CDR2: LNHDA and SQIVND (reference sequence). Trimming left V 4 bases short and J 0 bases short, with 11 bases between. The CDR3 runs to 15 residues. In nucleotides, the CDR3 is TGTGCCAGTAGTACCTCTCCGCTTAGCACAGATACGCAGTATTTT. It is translated as CASSTSPLSTDTQYF.

CDR3 region: CASRTTRGTEAFF. DNA for the CDR3: TGTGCCAGCAGGACGACACGGGGCACTGAAGCTTTCTTT. The rearrangement links TRBV6-5 to TRBJ1-1, with D uncertain. This CDR3 spans 13 amino acids. Between the trimmed V and J ends, which lost 6 bases and 4 bases, there was a span of 12 bases. Germline V lookup: CDR1 MNHEY, CDR2 SVGAGI.

The chain is built from TRBV7-6 and TRBJ1-6; no clear D. Between the trimmed V and J ends, which lost 1 base and 10 bases, there was a span of 14 bases. Per the germline V gene, CDR1 is SGHVS and CDR2 is FNYEAQ. This CDR3 is built from 15 residues. CDR3 nucleotide sequence: TGTGCCAGCAGCTTAGTCCGGGCCACTGGGTCACCCCTCCACTTT. Encoded protein: CASSLVRATGSPLHF. Filled out from reference TRBV7-6 and TRBJ1-6, the complete variable domain reads GAGVSQSPRYKVTKRGQDVALRCDPISGHVSLYWYRQALGQGPEFLTYFNYEAQQDKSGLPNDRFSAERPEGSISTLTIQRTEQRDSAMYRCASSLVRATGSPLHFGNGTRLTVT.

Here the CDR3 DNA reads TGTGCCAGCAGTTTATCAGGGAGGGTCTACGAGCAGTACTTC. Translation gives CASSLSGRVYEQYF. The chain uses TRBV28 and TRBJ2-7; 7 bases map to TRBD2. The J segment lost 3 bases and the V segment lost 1 base, leaving 3 bases of the junction unmatched. The germline V gene has CDR1 MDHEN and CDR2 SYDVKM. There are 14 residues in the CDR3. The full variable domain, in which reference TRBV28 and TRBJ2-7 provide the parts outside the CDR3, is DVKVTQSSRYLVKRTGEKVFLECVQDMDHENMFWYRQDPGLGLRLIYFSYDVKMKEKGDIPEGYSVSREKKERFSLILESASTNQTSMYLCASSLSGRVYEQYFGPGTRLTVT.

The V and J genes are TRBV7-2 and TRBJ2-5, with 9 positions matching TRBD2. CDR3 size: 16 residues. CDR1 and CDR2 from the germline V gene are SGHTA and FQGNSA. V trimming: 6 bases; J trimming: 4 bases; junction bases outside the gene matches: 12. CDR3 protein: CASRGGGASRAETQYF. The CDR3 nucleotides read TGTGCCAGCAGAGGCGGGGGGGCCTCTAGGGCAGAGACCCAGTACTTC.

This clone came up a few times. V usage is TRBV29-1 and J usage is TRBJ2-4, with D possibly TRBD1 on 5 matching bases. Germline V gene lookup returns CDR1 SQVTM and CDR2 ANQGSEA. This CDR3 is built from 12 residues. V lost 4 bases, J lost 7 bases, and 11 bases lay in between. The CDR3 DNA reads as TGCAGCGTTGTAGTACAGGAGAACATTCAGTACTTC. Protein sequence: CSVVVQENIQYF. Using reference TRBV29-1 and TRBJ2-4 for the parts outside the CDR3, the full variable domain is SAVISQKPSRDICQRGTSLTIQCQVDSQVTMMFWYRQQPGQSLTLIATANQGSEATYESGFVIDKFPISRPNLTFSTLTVSNMSPEDSSIYLCSVVVQENIQYFGAGTRLSVL.

The V and J genes are TRBV30 and TRBJ2-4; D not certain. This CDR3 contains 11 residues. Germline-derived CDR1 and CDR2 are GTSNPN and SVGIG (reference sequence). With 0 bases removed from V and 7 bases from J, the gap between germline ends came to 4 bases. This CDR3 is CAWSVKNIQYF. The DNA for the CDR3 is TGTGCCTGGAGTGTTAAGAACATTCAGTACTTC.

The J gene is TRBJ2-7, the V gene TRBV28, with 11 bases lining up with TRBD1. The length of the CDR3 is 13 residues. Trimming removed 7 bases from V and 5 bases from J; junction bases left unmatched: 4. Germline CDR1 is MDHEN and CDR2 is SYDVKM. The CDR3 sequence is CASNPGQGDEQYF. The DNA of the CDR3 is TGTGCCAGCAACCCGGGACAGGGGGACGAGCAGTACTTC.

The rearrangement links TRBV29-1 to TRBJ1-2; maybe TRBD1 (6 bases). From germline, CDR1 is SQVTM and CDR2 ANQGSEA. V was pared by 6 bases and J by 5 bases, with 16 bases between. This CDR3 has 13 residues. As DNA, the CDR3 is TGCAGCGTGCAGGGGTCACCGGGGTATGGCTACACCTTC. Residues: CSVQGSPGYGYTF.

The V call is TRBV30, the J call TRBJ2-1; 7 bases map to TRBD1. Germline V CDR1 and CDR2: GTSNPN, SVGIG (reference sequence). The junction had 7 bases not matched to a gene; V was cut back by 5 bases and J by 0 bases. The CDR3 totals 15 residues. CDR3 in amino acids: CAWATGSSSYNEQFF. As DNA, the CDR3 is TGTGCCTGGGCGACAGGGTCGAGCTCCTACAATGAGCAGTTCTTC.